This paragraph covers one T cell receptor (beta chain) sequence. The table lists this clonotype with a few counts. Its cognate antigen has yet to be identified. Within one base of it there is no much larger clone, and no base qualities were kept. This entry belongs to a study of T-cell memory formation after mild COVID-19 (dated by TCRdb to 2020 to 2023). General notes on the study: TCR sequence clusters from the two donors were found to be largely donor specific. In two donors, T-cell clones that expanded and contracted after mild COVID-19 were followed by sequencing TCRalpha and TCRbeta repertoires longitudinally. The cohort comprised two young, previously healthy adult volunteers, one female and one male.

The paper's findings and limits, for the study overall: Contracting CD4+ clones were found mainly in CM and EM memory subsets, while CD8+ clones were enriched in EMRA. From day 15 to 85, contracting clones showed balanced CD4/CD8 phenotypes, whereas a second wave of clones that expanded from day 15 to 37 leaned towards CD4+. The study included only a couple of mild cases, and larger cohorts that include severe cases with pre-infection samples were judged to be necessary. The detection of some responding clones in pre-infection memory suggests that pre-existing cross-reactive memory T cells joined the SARS-CoV-2 response. SARS-CoV-2 specificity of the second-wave clones peaking on day 37 was not confirmed.

V lost 4 bases and J lost 0 bases; the stretch between them is 13 bases long. The CDR3, from cysteine to phenylalanine, totals 17 residues. Only CDR3 DNA is held: 51 bases, read in frame from base 1. CDR1 and CDR2 are read off the germline V gene as MGHRA and YSYEKL. The sequencer listed for this sample is Illumina NovaSeq 6000. TCRalpha and TCRbeta cDNA libraries were built by 5'RACE with constant-segment primers, adding sample barcodes and unique molecular identifiers. Trizol reagent was used to extract RNA from every sample. Libraries were amplified in two PCR steps, with a second sample barcode and Illumina TruSeq adapters added in the second step. Sequencing of the libraries was done on an Illumina NovaSeq, producing 2 x 150 bp paired-end reads. In the paper's pipeline: Demultiplexing of reads and collapsing into UMI-guided consensus sequences were performed with migec v1.2.7. Using mixcr v2.1.11, the UMI consensuses were aligned to TRA and TRB V and J templates and assembled into clonotypes. Clonotypes were classified as expanded or contracted when called significant by both edgeR and NoisET, with noise models trained on biological replicates. For edgeR calls, the cutoffs were a false discovery rate-adjusted p below 0.01 and a log2 fold-change threshold of 1. As an exploratory analysis of dynamics, max-normalized trajectories of the 1000 most abundant clonotypes were examined with PCA combined with hierarchical clustering. The CD4 or CD8 phenotype of responding clones was assigned using the separately sequenced CD4+ and CD8+ repertoires. TCRdb ran its own pipeline on the public reads, namely fastp trimming at Q25 and MiXCR clone calling, and kept in-frame beta chains. Identical CDR3 proteins give one entry, which carries the most common genes and DNA. V and J calls and clone size were set by TCRdb, not the authors. The sample table shows 70,000 to 100,000 distinct CDR3 sequences, and roughly 16% are seen once. Roughly two fifths of the sample comes from the top ten.

Ficoll-Paque density gradient centrifugation was the method used to isolate PBMCs. The chain is assembled from TRBV4-1 and TRBJ2-6, and TRBD2 may be the D gene, going by 5 matching bases. The material sequenced was PBMCs or a T cell subset sorted from them (not recorded which). The receptor was derived from a man younger than 35 who had mild COVID-19 (a few samples of this study predate the infection). The sample titles of this study are shuffled in the database, so cell type and time point are left out; the donor was told from shared clones. The CDR3 loop reads CASSPSARVSGANVLTF. The bases read TGCGCCAGCAGCCCCTCCGCGCGGGTCTCTGGGGCCAACGTCCTGACTTTC.